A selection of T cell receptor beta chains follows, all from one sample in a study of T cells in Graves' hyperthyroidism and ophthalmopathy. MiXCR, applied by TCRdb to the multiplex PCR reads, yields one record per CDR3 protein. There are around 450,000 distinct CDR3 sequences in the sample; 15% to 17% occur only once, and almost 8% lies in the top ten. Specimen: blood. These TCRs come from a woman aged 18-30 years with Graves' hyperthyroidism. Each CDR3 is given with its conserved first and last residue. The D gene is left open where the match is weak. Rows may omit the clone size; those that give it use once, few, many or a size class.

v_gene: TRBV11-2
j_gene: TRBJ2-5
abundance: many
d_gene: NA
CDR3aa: CASSPTTQETQYF
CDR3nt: TGTGCCAGCAGCCCAACGACCCAAGAGACCCAGTACTTC

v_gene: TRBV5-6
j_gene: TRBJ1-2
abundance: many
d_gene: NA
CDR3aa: CASSSGHRSNYGYTF
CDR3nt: TGTGCCAGCAGCTCGGGACACCGGTCTAACTATGGCTACACCTTC

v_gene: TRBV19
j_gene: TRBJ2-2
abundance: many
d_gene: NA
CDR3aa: CASSIGRLPGTGELFF
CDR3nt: TGTGCCAGTAGTATAGGGAGGCTTCCCGGGACCGGGGAGCTGTTTTTT

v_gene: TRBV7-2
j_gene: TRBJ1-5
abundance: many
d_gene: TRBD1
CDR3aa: CASSLSGTGGGNQPQHF
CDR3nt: TGTGCCAGCAGCTTATCAGGGACAGGGGGCGGAAATCAGCCCCAGCATTTT

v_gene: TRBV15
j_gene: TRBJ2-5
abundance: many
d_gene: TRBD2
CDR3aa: CATSRAPSGGETQYF
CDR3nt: TGTGCCACCAGCAGAGCTCCTAGCGGGGGGGAGACCCAGTACTTC

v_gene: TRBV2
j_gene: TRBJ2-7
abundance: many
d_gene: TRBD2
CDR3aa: CASSDQGLGWDEQYF
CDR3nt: TGTGCCAGCAGTGACCAAGGACTAGGGTGGGACGAGCAGTACTTC

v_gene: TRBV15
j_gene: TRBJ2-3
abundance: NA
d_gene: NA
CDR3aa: CATSSIMGGTDTQYF
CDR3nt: TGTGCCACCAGCAGCATAATGGGTGGCACAGATACGCAGTATTTT

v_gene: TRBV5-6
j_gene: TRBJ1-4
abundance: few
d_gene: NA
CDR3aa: CASSGAAGRINEKLFF
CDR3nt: TGTGCCAGCAGCGGCGCTGCGGGACGGATTAATGAAAAACTGTTTTTT

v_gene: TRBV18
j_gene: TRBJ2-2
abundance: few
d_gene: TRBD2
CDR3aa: CASSPNSGRNTGELFF
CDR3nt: TGTGCCAGCTCACCAAATAGCGGGAGGAACACCGGGGAGCTGTTTTTT

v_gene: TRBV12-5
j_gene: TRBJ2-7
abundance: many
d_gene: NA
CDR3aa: CASGQAWGEQYF
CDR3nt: TGTGCTAGTGGCCAAGCCTGGGGTGAGCAGTACTTC

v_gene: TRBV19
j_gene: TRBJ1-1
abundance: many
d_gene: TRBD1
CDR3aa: CASSSRGGSTEAFF
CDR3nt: TGTGCCAGTAGCTCCAGGGGGGGCAGCACTGAAGCTTTCTTT

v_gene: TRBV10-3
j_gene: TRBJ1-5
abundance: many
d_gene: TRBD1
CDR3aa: CAISGRPGQGGQPQHF
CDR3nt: TGTGCCATCAGCGGCCGACCCGGACAGGGCGGCCAGCCCCAGCATTTT

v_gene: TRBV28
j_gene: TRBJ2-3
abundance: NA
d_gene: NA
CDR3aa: CASSLGGAGTETQYF
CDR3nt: TGTGCCAGCAGTTTGGGGGGGGCCGGCACAGAAACGCAGTATTTT

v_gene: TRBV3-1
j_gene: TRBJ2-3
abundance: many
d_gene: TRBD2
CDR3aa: CASSQDGRPSGVSTDTQYF
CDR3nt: TGTGCCAGCAGCCAAGATGGGAGGCCTAGCGGGGTTAGCACAGATACGCAGTATTTT

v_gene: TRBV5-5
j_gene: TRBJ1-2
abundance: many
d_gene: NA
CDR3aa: CASSWSRVGYTF
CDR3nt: TGTGCCAGCAGCTGGAGCAGGGTAGGCTACACCTTC

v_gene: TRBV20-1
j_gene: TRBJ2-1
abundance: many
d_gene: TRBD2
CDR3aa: CSALQAGGLKDEQFF
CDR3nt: TGCAGTGCTCTCCAAGCGGGAGGCTTAAAGGATGAGCAGTTCTTC

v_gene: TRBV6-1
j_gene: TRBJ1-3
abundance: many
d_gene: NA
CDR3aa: CASSERGNSGNTIYF
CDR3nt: TGTGCCAGCAGTGAACGGGGTAACTCTGGAAACACCATATATTTT

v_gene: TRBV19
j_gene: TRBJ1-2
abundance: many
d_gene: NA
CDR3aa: CASSFGFPPLRGYTF
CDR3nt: TGTGCCAGTAGTTTCGGGTTCCCCCCTTTACGCGGCTACACCTTC

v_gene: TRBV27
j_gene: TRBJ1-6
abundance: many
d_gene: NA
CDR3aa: CASSLSRGSLNRGPLHF
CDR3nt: TGTGCCAGCAGTTTATCGAGGGGCTCCCTCAATCGTGGACCCCTCCACTTT

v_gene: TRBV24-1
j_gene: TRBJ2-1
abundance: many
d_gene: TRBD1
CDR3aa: CATRGQVPGDEQFF
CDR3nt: TGTGCCACCAGAGGACAGGTCCCCGGGGATGAGCAGTTCTTC

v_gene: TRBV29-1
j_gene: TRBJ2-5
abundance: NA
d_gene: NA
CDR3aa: CSVEAGGGGETQYF
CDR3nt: TGCAGCGTTGAAGCGGGAGGGGGCGGTGAGACCCAGTACTTC

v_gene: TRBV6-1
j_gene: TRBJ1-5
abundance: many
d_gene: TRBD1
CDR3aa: CASRTGGSNQPQHF
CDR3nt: TGTGCCAGCAGGACAGGGGGAAGCAATCAGCCCCAGCATTTT